Below are 3 T cell receptor beta chains sequenced from a single sample in a study of long-term antiretroviral therapy in people with HIV. At the survey level, the v3.0 immunoSEQ assay was run. The protocol was immunoSEQ multiplex PCR, while the TCRdb copy is restricted to in-frame clones and leaves out a portion. The data show some 15,000 clones, around 83% seen once. This material consisted of unsorted PBMCs, taken 0.4 years after starting antiretroviral therapy. The receptor source for this set is a man aged 25-40 years with HIV.

The J gene is TRBJ1-1, the V gene TRBV7-8; tentatively, D is TRBD1 (6 bases). Germline values: CDR1 SGHVS, CDR2 FQNEAQ. V lost 1 base to trimming and J lost 4 bases, with 13 bases between them. This CDR3 region has 15 residues. The CDR3 loop reads CASSLEGRGITEAFF. The CDR3 DNA follows: TGTGCCAGCAGCTTAGAAGGCAGGGGTATCACTGAAGCTTTCTTT.

This sequence joins TRBV19 and TRBJ2-3; TRBD2 aligns across 11 bases. The CDR3 is 17 amino acids. The V gene's germline CDR1 is LNHDA and CDR2 SQIVND (reference sequence). V shed 3 bases and J 2 bases; nucleotides not matched to a gene: 7. The CDR3 DNA is TGTGCCAGTAGTATGGCTAGCGGGGGGAGTGACACAGATACGCAGTATTTT. Translating gives CASSMASGGSDTDTQYF.

The chain employs TRBV7-9 and TRBJ1-1, with TRBD1 matching over 11 bases. Germline V gene lookup returns CDR1 SEHNR and CDR2 FQNEAQ (reference sequence). With V trimmed by 2 bases and J by 1 base, 6 bases remained unmatched. The CDR3 is made up of 17 amino acids. The CDR3 region has the DNA TGTGCCAGCAGCTTAATCGGACAGGGGGCCGGGAACACTGAAGCTTTCTTT. Translation: CASSLIGQGAGNTEAFF. Supplemented by reference TRBV7-9 and TRBJ1-1, the full variable domain reads DTGVSQNPRHKITKRGQNVTFRCDPISEHNRLYWYRQTLGQGPEFLTYFQNEAQLEKSRLLSDRFSAERPKGSFSTLEIQRTEQGDSAMYLCASSLIGQGAGNTEAFFGQGTRLTVV.